At least ten counts were recorded for the clone carrying this T cell receptor (beta chain). Time point of the sample: patch test 1, 2 weeks after DPC sensitization. Stated treatment: therapeutic diphenylcyclopropenone sensitization with weekly scalp DPC. CDR1 is DFQATT and CDR2 is SNEGSKA in the germline V gene (reference sequence). Trimming removed 6 bases from V and 5 bases from J; junction bases left unmatched: 8. This CDR3 is built from 14 residues. This record belongs to a study of human T cells and chemical hapten exposure. Study background: Donors were sensitized with 2% DPC on the upper inner arm.

As the library was built, unique molecular identifiers were attached to individual cDNA molecules. TCRdb reanalysed the RACE reads using MiXCR and keeps one entry per CDR3 protein. Here the sample spans tens of thousands of distinct CDR3 sequences, approximately 12% being singletons. This clonotype was obtained from a woman in her fifties or sixties with alopecia areata. Some clones in this sample may be carry-over from other donors' samples. The source was whole blood, collected in connection with sensitization to the hapten diphenylcyclopropenone (DPC). This rearrangement joins TRBV20-1 to TRBJ2-3, with 10 bases identical to TRBD2. DNA of the CDR3: TGCAGTGCCGAGTTAGCGGGGGGCAGAGATACGCAGTATTTT. The encoded protein is CSAELAGGRDTQYF.